The T cell receptor beta chain under discussion was sequenced for a study of T cells in pancreatic ductal adenocarcinoma (dated by TCRdb to about 2017). Turning to the overall study: The work assessed suppressive cells as well as CD8+ T cells infiltrating resected pancreatic ductal adenocarcinoma, measuring their numbers, locations, and properties, in order to shed light on the adaptive T-cell response that occurs naturally.

The immunoSEQ hsTCRB kit was used to amplify TCR beta CDR3 regions from genomic DNA. High-throughput TRB CDR3 sequencing was performed on an Illumina HiSeq system. The study's own analysis went as follows. The immunoSEQ software was used to analyze sequencing reads, and nonproductive sequences containing premature stops or frame-shifts were excluded. To calculate repertoire clonality, Shannon entropy was normalized by log2 of the number of unique productive sequences, and that value was subtracted from one. The table was pulled from immuneACCESS by TCRdb, which kept in-frame rearrangements only. Such tables lose some clones; where checked, under half of the loss comes from unresolved V genes, and the rest has no known cause. V and J calls and clone size follow that table, whereas D and trimming were derived from the DNA. The sample has roughly 17,000 clones on record, more than 70% of them singletons. Jointly, the top ten make up approximately 1% of the sample.

Overall study outcomes, separate from this receptor: More total productive templates and 7.5 to 9-fold more unique clonotypes were found in blood samples than in tumor samples. Comparisons of clonality between tumor and blood may be biased because tumors are enriched in CD45RO+ effector T cells rather than naive T cells, which biases the comparison toward lower diversity. Since most pancreatic cancer patients present with inoperable disease, the resected cohort was skewed toward the minority of patients who had early-stage disease. No significant difference in T-cell clonality was found between tumor and blood, with mean clonality of around 0.11 in tumors and 0.07 to 0.075 in blood.

Details on this clone: The target of this receptor is not known. No qualities accompany the bases; no much larger clone lies one base away.

The germline V and J ends show losses of 5 bases and 6 bases respectively, and no gene match explains 10 bases of the junction. Taken from cysteine to phenylalanine, the CDR3 has 16 residues. Of all the DNA, just the CDR3 is kept, 48 bases in frame from base 1. Via the germline V gene (reference sequence), CDR1 is MNHEY and CDR2 SMNVEV. Selected pancreatic ductal adenocarcinoma patients had undergone surgery without neoadjuvant therapy. Peripheral blood was collected in heparin tubes, and PBMCs were then isolated from the blood with a histopaque density gradient and cryopreserved in about 10% DMSO. Genomic DNA was extracted from roughly seven PBMC and 9 flash-frozen tumor specimens using the DNeasy Blood and Tissue Kit with Proteinase K and RNase treatment.

The specimen was PBMCs. This chain is built from TRBV27 and TRBJ2-2; 9 bases in between match TRBD1. This clonotype was obtained from a human donor with pancreatic ductal adenocarcinoma. The CDR3 region has the sequence CASSTPGQGGSGELFF. The nucleotide sequence reads TGTGCCAGCAGTACCCCGGGACAGGGAGGTTCCGGGGAGCTGTTTTTT.